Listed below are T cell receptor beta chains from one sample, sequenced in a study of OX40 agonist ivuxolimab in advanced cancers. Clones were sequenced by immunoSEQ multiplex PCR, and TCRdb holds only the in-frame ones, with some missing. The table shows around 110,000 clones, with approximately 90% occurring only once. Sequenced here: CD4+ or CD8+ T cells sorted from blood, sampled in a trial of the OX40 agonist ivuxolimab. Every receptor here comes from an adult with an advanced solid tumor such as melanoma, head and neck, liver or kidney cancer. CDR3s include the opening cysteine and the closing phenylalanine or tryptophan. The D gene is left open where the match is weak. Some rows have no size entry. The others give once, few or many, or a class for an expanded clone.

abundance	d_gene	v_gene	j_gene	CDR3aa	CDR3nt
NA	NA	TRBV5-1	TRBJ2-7	CASSLGRDPQYF	TGCGCCAGCAGCTTGGGTAGGGATCCGCAGTACTTC
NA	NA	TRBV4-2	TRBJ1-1	CASSQDQRGAEAFF	TGTGCCAGCAGCCAAGATCAGAGGGGGGCTGAAGCTTTCTTT
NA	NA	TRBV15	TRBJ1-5	CATSRGASNQPQHF	TGTGCCACCAGCCGAGGGGCTAGCAATCAGCCCCAGCATTTT
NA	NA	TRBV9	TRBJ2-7	CASSNKVGTTPYEQYF	TGTGCCAGCTCAAATAAGGTCGGGACAACCCCATACGAGCAGTACTTC
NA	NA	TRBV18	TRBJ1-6	CASSRSSGTGPSVYNSPLHF	TGTGCCAGCTCACGCTCATCCGGGACGGGACCCTCAGTCTATAATTCACCCCTCCACTTT
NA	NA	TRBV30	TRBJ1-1	CAWVGQPNTEAFF	TGTGCCTGGGTAGGACAACCGAACACTGAAGCTTTCTTT
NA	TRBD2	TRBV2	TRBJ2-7	CASSEGSAGGGYEQYF	TGTGCCAGCAGTGAAGGGTCAGCGGGAGGTGGCTACGAGCAGTACTTC
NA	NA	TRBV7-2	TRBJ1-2	CASSLTGYGYTF	TGTGCCAGCAGCCTCACAGGGTATGGCTACACCTTC
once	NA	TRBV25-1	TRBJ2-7	CASSEGARGEQYF	TGTGCCAGCAGTGAAGGGGCTAGGGGCGAGCAGTACTTC
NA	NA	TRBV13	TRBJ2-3	CASSSTGPMVTDTQYF	TGTGCCAGCAGCTCTACAGGGCCGATGGTTACAGATACGCAGTATTTT
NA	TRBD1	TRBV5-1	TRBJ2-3	CASSLKIEGQGATDTQYF	TGCGCCAGCAGCTTGAAGATTGAGGGGCAGGGGGCCACAGATACGCAGTATTTT
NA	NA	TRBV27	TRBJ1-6	CASSLRDSPLHF	TGTGCCAGCAGTTTACGAGATTCACCCCTCCACTTT
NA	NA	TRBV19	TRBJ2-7	CASSNRVEQYF	TGTGCCAGTAGTAACAGGGTCGAGCAGTACTTC
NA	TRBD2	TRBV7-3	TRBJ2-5	CASSPEGGFSQTQYF	TGTGCCAGCAGTCCCGAGGGAGGGTTTAGCCAGACCCAGTACTTC
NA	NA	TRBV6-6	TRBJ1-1	CASSYVGSEAFF	TGTGCCAGCAGTTATGTAGGTTCTGAAGCTTTCTTT
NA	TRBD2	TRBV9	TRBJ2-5	CASSVAGAGGRETQYF	TGTGCCAGCAGCGTAGCTGGAGCGGGAGGGAGGGAGACCCAGTACTTC
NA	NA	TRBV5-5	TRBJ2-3	CASSLTAAGTDTQYF	TGTGCCAGCAGCTTGACAGCGGCGGGGACAGATACGCAGTATTTT
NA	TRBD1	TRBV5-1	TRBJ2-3	CASSFGQGTADTQYF	TGCGCCAGCAGCTTCGGACAGGGGACTGCAGATACGCAGTATTTT
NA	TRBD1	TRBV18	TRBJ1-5	CASSPGQGNNQPQHF	TGTGCCAGCTCACCAGGACAGGGGAACAACCAGCCCCAGCATTTT
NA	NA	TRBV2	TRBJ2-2	CASSARGVAGELFF	TGTGCCAGCAGTGCAAGGGGGGTAGCCGGGGAGCTGTTTTTT
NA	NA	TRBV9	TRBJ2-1	CASSVAGENEQFF	TGTGCCAGCAGCGTAGCTGGGGAAAATGAGCAGTTCTTC
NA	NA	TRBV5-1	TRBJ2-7	CASSPLQGPYEQYF	TGCGCCAGCAGCCCCCTGCAGGGCCCCTACGAGCAGTACTTC
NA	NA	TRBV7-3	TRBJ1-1	CASSPTGLVGWTEAFF	TGTGCCAGCAGCCCTACAGGGTTGGTGGGCTGGACTGAAGCTTTCTTT
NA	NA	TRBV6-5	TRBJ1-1	CASSYGGGTEAFF	TGTGCCAGCAGTTACGGGGGAGGCACTGAAGCTTTCTTT
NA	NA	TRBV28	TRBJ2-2	CASLQATGELFF	TGTGCCAGCTTACAGGCCACCGGGGAGCTGTTTTTT
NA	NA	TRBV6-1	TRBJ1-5	CASRGYSNQPQHF	TGTGCCAGCAGGGGCTATAGCAATCAGCCCCAGCATTTT
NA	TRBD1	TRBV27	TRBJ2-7	CASSLRKQGKNEQYF	TGTGCCAGCAGTTTAAGGAAACAGGGGAAAAACGAGCAGTACTTC
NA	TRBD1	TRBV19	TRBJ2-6	CASSISHDRAGANVLTF	TGTGCCAGTAGTATCTCGCACGACAGGGCTGGGGCCAACGTCCTGACTTTC
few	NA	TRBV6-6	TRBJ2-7	CASSDSGWEQYF	TGTGCCAGCAGTGACTCGGGATGGGAGCAGTACTTC
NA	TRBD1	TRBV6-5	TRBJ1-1	CASSYPGQEATEAFF	TGTGCCAGCAGTTACCCGGGACAGGAGGCCACTGAAGCTTTCTTT
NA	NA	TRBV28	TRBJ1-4	CASRGRDARGTNEKLFF	TGTGCCAGCAGGGGTCGAGACGCCCGAGGGACTAATGAAAAACTGTTTTTT
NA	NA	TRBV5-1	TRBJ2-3	CASSLSHGGFTDTQYF	TGCGCCAGCAGCTTATCCCACGGGGGCTTCACAGATACGCAGTATTTT
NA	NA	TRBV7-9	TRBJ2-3	CASSSEGQADTQYF	TGTGCCAGCAGCTCAGAGGGCCAGGCAGATACGCAGTATTTT
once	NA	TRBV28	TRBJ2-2	CASSLPGANTGELFF	TGTGCCAGCAGTTTACCCGGCGCGAACACCGGGGAGCTGTTTTTT
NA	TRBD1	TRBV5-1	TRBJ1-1	CASRQDRAEAFF	TGCGCCAGCAGACAAGACAGGGCTGAAGCTTTCTTT
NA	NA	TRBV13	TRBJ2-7	CASSPRGYGAYEQYF	TGTGCCAGCAGCCCTAGGGGATACGGAGCCTACGAGCAGTACTTC